The 7 T cell receptor beta chains below all came from one sample that was sequenced in a study of T cells in Graves' hyperthyroidism and ophthalmopathy. The source material, RNA transcripts, was used to amplify TCR beta CDR3 regions. Researchers ran a first-round RT-PCR on the TCR CDR3 using the HTBI primer set. TCRdb re-analysed the multiplex PCR reads in MiXCR, keeping a single row per CDR3 protein. The data hold some 320,000 distinct CDR3 sequences, with roughly 13% observed a single time. The specimen sequenced was blood. Receptors originate from a woman in her 40s with Graves' ophthalmopathy.

This clonotype was found many times. CDR3 coding DNA: TGTGCCAGCAGTTTGACGGACACACCGATCTCTGGGGCCAACGTCCTGACTTTC. Amino acid sequence: CASSLTDTPISGANVLTF. This chain connects TRBV28 to TRBJ2-6; a possible D gene is TRBD1 (5 bases). Trimming cost V 3 bases and J 0 bases, with 15 bases left between them. CDR1 and CDR2 (germline): MDHEN, SYDVKM. The CDR3 length is 18 residues.

The V gene is TRBV12-5, the J gene TRBJ2-2; D remains unclear. Per the germline V gene, CDR1 is LGHNT and CDR2 is FRNRAP. V was clipped by 5 bases and J by 3 bases, with 13 bases between them. This CDR3 has 15 amino acids. The CDR3 loop reads CASGPDLGDTGELFF. As DNA, the CDR3 is TGTGCTAGTGGTCCCGATCTTGGAGACACCGGGGAGCTGTTTTTT.

There are many counts of this clonotype. The chain uses TRBV19 and TRBJ1-5, with 7 positions matching TRBD1. Germline CDR1 is LNHDA and CDR2 is SQIVND (reference sequence). Unmatched junction bases numbered 4, after V lost 1 base and J lost 4 bases. This CDR3 is 15 amino acids long. CDR3: CASSIGYRGNQPQHF. In DNA form, the CDR3 reads TGTGCCAGTAGTATAGGTTACAGGGGAAATCAGCCCCAGCATTTT.

In its sample, this clonotype was seen many times. V and J are TRBV2 and TRBJ1-5, with D tentatively TRBD1 (5 bases). Between the trimmed V and J ends, which lost 4 bases and 5 bases, there was a span of 9 bases. The CDR3 length is 13 residues. CDR1 and CDR2 (germline): SNHLY, FYNNEI. The CDR3 region is CASSGDGYQPQHF. The CDR3 nucleotides read TGTGCCAGCAGTGGGGACGGTTATCAGCCCCAGCATTTT.

This clonotype occurred many times. The chain combines TRBV20-1 with TRBJ1-6; no reliable D call. Germline V lookup: CDR1 DFQATT, CDR2 SNEGSKA (reference sequence). Trimming left V 6 bases short and J 7 bases short, with 13 bases between. This CDR3 spans 13 amino acids. The CDR3 reads CSAKPPRNSPLHF. CDR3 sequence (DNA): TGCAGTGCCAAACCACCGAGAAATTCACCCCTCCACTTT.

V and J are TRBV7-9 and TRBJ2-3, with 9 bases lining up with TRBD2. The CDR3 has 18 residues. From germline, CDR1 is SEHNR and CDR2 FQNEAQ (reference sequence). Unmatched junction bases numbered 16, after V lost 4 bases and J lost 5 bases. CDR3 DNA: TGTGCCAGCAGCTCCACAAGGCCGGAGGGACTAGCCATAGATACGCAGTATTTT. This sequence encodes CASSSTRPEGLAIDTQYF.

This clonotype has more than one count but fewer than ten. The chain joins TRBV12-3 or TRBV12-4 to TRBJ2-1; 13 nucleotides match TRBD2. The trim removed 5 bases at V and 9 bases at J, leaving 7 bases unmatched. The CDR3 consists of 15 residues. CDR3 sequence (DNA): TGTGCCAGCAGTACTAGCGGGAGGGCCTCTGGTGAGCAGTTCTTC. Its translation is CASSTSGRASGEQFF.